This T cell receptor (beta chain) emerged from a study of T cells after posttransplantation cyclophosphamide. Study observations and caveats: After PTCy, TRB diversity resembled that of CNI/methotrexate controls. Later blood repertoires were often dominated by clones from the donor CD8+ memory compartment.

Sequencing was performed with immunoSEQ multiplex PCR; in TCRdb, only in-frame clones are kept and a portion is missing. The specimen has about 24,000 clones, none found just once. This CDR3 contains 19 residues. In germline, CDR1 is SGDLS, CDR2 YYNGEE. V was shortened by 4 bases and J by 0 bases, with 20 bases between the two germline ends. This clone showed up many times. Antigen specificity is unknown. This related bone marrow graft donor gave peripheral blood on the day of marrow donation. The gene calls are TRBV9 and TRBJ2-6; maybe TRBD1 (7 bases). The sequencing input was PBMCs. This receptor was identified in a woman aged 55-70 years in good health, CMV-negative, and a related stem cell transplant donor. The CDR3, as DNA: TGTGCCAGCAGCCCCCTCGCGGGACAGATAGTCTCTGGGGCCAACGTCCTGACTTTC. Translation: CASSPLAGQIVSGANVLTF.